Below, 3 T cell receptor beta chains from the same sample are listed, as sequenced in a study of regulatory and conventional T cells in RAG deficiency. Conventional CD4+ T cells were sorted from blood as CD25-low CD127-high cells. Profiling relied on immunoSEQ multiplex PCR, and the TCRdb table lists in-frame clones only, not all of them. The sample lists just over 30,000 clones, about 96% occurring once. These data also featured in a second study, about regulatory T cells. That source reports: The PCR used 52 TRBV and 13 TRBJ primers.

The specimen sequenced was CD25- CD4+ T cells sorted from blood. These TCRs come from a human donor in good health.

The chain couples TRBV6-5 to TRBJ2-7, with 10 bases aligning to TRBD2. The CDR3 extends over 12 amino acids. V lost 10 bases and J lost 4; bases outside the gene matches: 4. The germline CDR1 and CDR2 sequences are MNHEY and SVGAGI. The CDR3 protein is CATERGGYEQYF. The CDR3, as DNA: TGTGCCACAGAGCGGGGGGGATACGAGCAGTACTTC.

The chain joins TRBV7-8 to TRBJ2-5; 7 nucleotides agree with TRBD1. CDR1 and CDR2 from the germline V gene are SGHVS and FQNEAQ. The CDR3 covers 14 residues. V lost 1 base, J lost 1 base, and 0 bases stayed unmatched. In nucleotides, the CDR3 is TGTGCCAGCAGCTTAGACAGGGGCCAAGAGACCCAGTACTTC. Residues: CASSLDRGQETQYF.

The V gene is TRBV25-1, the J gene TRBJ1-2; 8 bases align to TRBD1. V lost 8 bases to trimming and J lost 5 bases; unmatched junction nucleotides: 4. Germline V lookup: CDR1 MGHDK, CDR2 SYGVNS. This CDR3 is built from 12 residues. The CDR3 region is CASQDRGYGYTF. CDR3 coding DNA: TGTGCCAGCCAAGACAGGGGATATGGCTACACCTTC.